This T cell receptor beta chain was obtained from a study of B cell selection in AIRE deficiency. Regarding this clone: Its target is unknown.

The protocol was immunoSEQ multiplex PCR, while the TCRdb copy is restricted to in-frame clones and leaves out a portion. The sample records about 21,000 clones, 94% being singletons. Regulatory T cells were sorted as CD4+CD25hiCD127low/negative cells. General study points: AIRE-deficient Tconv and Treg repertoires matched healthy donors in TCRBV, CDR3 length, diversity. Only about 9.3% of a few thousand shared Treg sequences were patient-specific; 31.6% healthy-specific.

The TCR comes from a human donor with AIRE deficiency. Material: Tregs sorted from PBMCs.

The CDR3 DNA reads TGTGCTAGTGGTTTGTTGGGCTCAACCTACGAGCAGTACTTC. It is translated as CASGLLGSTYEQYF. V is TRBV12-5 and J is TRBJ2-7, with D unresolved. CDR3 length: 14 amino acids. Between the trimmed V and J ends, which lost 2 bases and 2 bases, there was a span of 10 bases. Germline-derived CDR1 and CDR2 are LGHNT and FRNRAP. The full variable domain, rest sourced from reference TRBV12-5 and TRBJ2-7, is DARVTQTPRHKVTEMGQEVTMRCQPILGHNTVFWYRQTMMQGLELLAYFRNRAPLDDSGMPKDRFSAEMPDATLATLKIQPSEPRDSAVYFCASGLLGSTYEQYFGPGTRLTVT.